The rows below give T cell receptor beta chains drawn from one sample of a study of long-term antiretroviral therapy in people with HIV. This table comes from immunoSEQ multiplex PCR, and its TCRdb copy is limited to in-frame clones, with some not included. Here the sample spans 15,000 to 20,000 clones, 88% being singletons. The sample in question was unsorted PBMCs, obtained more than 2.2 years before starting antiretroviral therapy. The receptors stem from a woman aged 25 to 39 with HIV. Each CDR3 is given with its conserved first and last residue.

V	J	CDR3
TRBV5-6	TRBJ1-1	CASSFRWDKRNTEAFF
TRBV9	TRBJ2-1	CASSVAAGTLTGPNEQFF
TRBV4-3	TRBJ1-6	CASSQKAPGSGSPLHF
TRBV2	TRBJ2-7	CASSFNWGRGQSYEQYF
TRBV30	TRBJ2-1	CAWSVYVYNEQFF
TRBV30	TRBJ2-3	CAWSESGDTQYF
TRBV6-5	TRBJ1-5	CASRSGTGMDQPQHF
TRBV7-9	TRBJ1-1	CASSLVGSTEAFF
TRBV5-4	TRBJ1-1	CASTRGEGTEAFF
TRBV5-5	TRBJ1-2	CASSWAGSEGYTF
TRBV5-1	TRBJ1-1	CASSGAGQGISEAFF
TRBV10-1	TRBJ1-1	CASSSWTGTEAFF
TRBV27	TRBJ2-1	CASSPSYLTSGGANEQFF
TRBV5-1	TRBJ1-3	CASSWESRTSSGNTIYF
TRBV5-4	TRBJ1-1	CASSFPLNTEAFF
TRBV27	TRBJ1-1	CASSPGTGRPYTEAFF
TRBV5-5	TRBJ1-4	CASSLAKGQVNEKLFF
TRBV19	TRBJ2-2	CASSIEVSLGELFF
TRBV6-5	TRBJ1-2	CASRAERRPNYGYTF
TRBV27	TRBJ2-3	CASSPTGGGPYTQYF
TRBV29-1	TRBJ2-1	CSVDSGGGDEQFF
TRBV15	TRBJ1-2	CATSRGGHIYGYTF
TRBV5-1	TRBJ1-1	CASSSTGDTEAFF
TRBV7-9	TRBJ1-5	CASSLAGASNQPQHF
TRBV5-6	TRBJ1-3	CASSFGRDSLGNTIYF
TRBV6-5	TRBJ1-4	CASSSVVSNEKLFF
TRBV7-2	TRBJ2-1	CASSLVGAGATEQFF
TRBV30	TRBJ2-5	CAWSDQQETQYF
TRBV18	TRBJ2-7	CASSPPGQGPYEQYF
TRBV7-2	TRBJ1-2	CASSFTDRRSGYTF
TRBV7-2	TRBJ1-6	CASSLAGRGRNSPLHF